This TCR beta chain was identified during a study of blood T cell repertoires in COVID-19. Study-level information: Acute and convalescent COVID-19 specimens originated in the United States, Italy and Spain. PBMCs, B-cell-depleted T cells, or T cells provided the cDNA or gDNA that made up the material.

Clones were sequenced by immunoSEQ multiplex PCR, and TCRdb holds only the in-frame ones, with some missing. The sample consists of roughly 230,000 clones, about 85% of them appearing once. The junction had 4 bases not matched to a gene; V was cut back by 2 bases and J by 4 bases. The CDR3 consists of 15 residues. Germline V gene sequence: CDR1 MGHRA, CDR2 YSYEKL. The rearrangement uses TRBV4-1 and TRBJ2-7, with 11 bases fitting TRBD2. Sequenced material: peripheral blood. This TCR came from a man aged 40-49 years with acute or convalescent COVID-19. The CDR3 loop reads CASSQLAGGPYEQYF. For the CDR3, the DNA is TGCGCCAGCAGCCAATTAGCGGGGGGGCCTTACGAGCAGTACTTC.